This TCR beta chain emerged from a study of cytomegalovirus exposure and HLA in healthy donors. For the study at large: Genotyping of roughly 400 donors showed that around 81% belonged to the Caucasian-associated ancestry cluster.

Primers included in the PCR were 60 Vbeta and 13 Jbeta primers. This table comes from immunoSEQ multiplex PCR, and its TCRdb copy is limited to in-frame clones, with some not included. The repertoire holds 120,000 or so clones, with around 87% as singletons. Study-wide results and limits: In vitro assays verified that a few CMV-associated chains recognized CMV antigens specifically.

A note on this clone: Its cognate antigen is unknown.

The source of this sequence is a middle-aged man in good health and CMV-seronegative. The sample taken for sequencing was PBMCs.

This chain's CDR3 is CASRAGYGYTF. Written as DNA, the CDR3 is TGTGCCAGCAGAGCGGGCTATGGCTACACCTTC. This chain connects TRBV25-1 to TRBJ1-2; D not certain. Trimming left V 6 bases short and J 4 bases short, with 6 bases between. Germline assignment: CDR1 MGHDK and CDR2 SYGVNS. This CDR3 spans 11 amino acids.